Here is one T cell receptor beta chain with its context. Its antigen is as yet unknown. This sample was included in a study of cytomegalovirus exposure and HLA in healthy donors. Overall study findings and caveats: Reportedly, cytomegalovirus status was diagnosed with high sensitivity and specificity. Most observed TCR sequences were rare, whereas some public TCRs were detected in many donors. The study flagged roughly 150 TCR beta chains as cytomegalovirus-associated.

Method: immunoSEQ multiplex PCR; TCRdb's copy keeps in-frame clones and lacks some. The sample lists some 160,000 clones; roughly 92% were seen once. The CDR3 sequence is 17 residues long. Germline CDR1 reads SGHRS; CDR2 reads YFSETQ. The ends lost 1 base at V and 2 bases at J; junction bases unmatched: 10. The sample taken for sequencing was PBMCs. This receptor was identified in a man between 18 and 29 years old in good health and CMV-seronegative. The rearrangement joins TRBV5-1 to TRBJ2-3, with 7 bases lining up with TRBD2. The CDR3 DNA is TGCGCCAGCAGCTTGTTAGGCGGGAGCAGATCCACAGATACGCAGTATTTT. This encodes CASSLLGGSRSTDTQYF.